The present entry profiles one T cell receptor beta chain with its context. The target antigen is unknown. In TCRdb, the 5' RACE reads were re-called with MiXCR into one record per CDR3 protein. There are 350,000 to 400,000 distinct CDR3 sequences in the sample; 20% occur only once, and about an eighth lies in the top ten. Germline V CDR1 and CDR2: MNHNS, SASEGT. The CDR3 is made up of 14 amino acids. V trimming: 2 bases; J trimming: 11 bases; junction bases outside the gene matches: 11. The sample belongs to a study of CD8 T cells in ankylosing spondylitis. Regarding the study as a whole: Within matched ankylosing spondylitis synovial fluid, disease-linked clones were reportedly significantly enriched.

The source material was blood, either unsorted or a sorted T cell fraction (not recorded which). This rearrangement joins TRBV6-1 to TRBJ2-5; 7 positions agree with TRBD2. The origin of this receptor is a male donor with ankylosing spondylitis or in good health (not recorded which). The CDR3 reads CASSERRREGSQYF. The CDR3 coding sequence is TGTGCCAGCAGTGAACGTCGCAGGGAGGGGTCTCAGTACTTC.